This record concerns one T cell receptor (beta chain) sequence. What it binds is not known. This sample was included in a study of cytomegalovirus exposure and HLA in healthy donors. Study-wide results and caveats: Accurate prediction of most subjects' HLA-A and HLA-B alleles from TCR beta sequences was reported. Later genetic work tied a missense DCLRE1C variant to beta-chain V and J trimming.

The CDR3 runs to 13 residues. Germline CDR1 is MNHNY and CDR2 is SVGAGI (reference sequence). Trimming pared 10 bases from V and 0 bases from J, leaving 12 bases between. The primer mix had 60 Vbeta and 13 Jbeta primers. This table comes from immunoSEQ multiplex PCR, and its TCRdb copy is limited to in-frame clones, with some not included. The sample shows 220,000 or so clones, about 70% of them seen only once. Sequences were obtained from PBMCs. The source is a woman in her twenties or thirties in good health and CMV-seronegative. The rearrangement joins TRBV6-6 to TRBJ1-1, with a weak D call TRBD1 (6 bases). CDR3 sequence reads: CAIAQGMNTEAFF. The CDR3 region has the DNA TGTGCCATAGCCCAGGGGATGAACACTGAAGCTTTCTTT.